The present entry profiles one T cell receptor (beta chain) with its context. The study ran its PCR with 60 Vbeta and 13 Jbeta primers. Some clones are missing from TCRdb's copy, which holds only in-frame ones; the method was immunoSEQ multiplex PCR. The sample shows more than 250,000 clones, around 90% of them seen only once. This CDR3 spans 15 amino acids. Germline V lookup: CDR1 MGHRA, CDR2 YSYEKL. The V segment lost 3 bases and the J segment 0 bases; nucleotides outside the gene matches: 4. The data are from a study of cytomegalovirus exposure and HLA in healthy donors. This receptor was taken from a woman between 18 and 29 years old in good health and CMV-seronegative. Sequencing input: PBMCs. V gene TRBV4-1 combines with J gene TRBJ2-7; 8 bases map to TRBD1. Here the CDR3 reads CASSHRTGSSYEQYF. DNA for the CDR3: TGCGCCAGCAGCCATCGGACAGGGAGCTCCTACGAGCAGTACTTC.